This TCR beta chain appears in the sequencing data of a study of blood T cell repertoires in COVID-19. This CDR3 is 14 amino acids long. The V gene lost 1 base and the J gene lost 5 bases, with 8 bases spanning the gap. The germline V gene encodes CDR1 LGHNA and CDR2 YSLEER. Original processing notes: Estimation of nucleated cell counts relied on the amplification of reference gene primers. The protocol was immunoSEQ multiplex PCR, while the TCRdb copy is restricted to in-frame clones and leaves out a portion. That table is the source of V, J and clone size, and D and trimming were worked out from the DNA. The profile shows over 100,000 clones, about 87% of them singletons.

The receptor was derived from a human donor in a cohort sampled during active COVID-19. This rearrangement joins TRBV4-3 to TRBJ2-2; no definite D call. Source material: peripheral blood. CDR3 nucleotides: TGCGCCAGCAGCCAAGTACGAGTAACCGGGGAGCTGTTTTTT. It translates to CASSQVRVTGELFF.